These T cell receptor beta chains were read from a single sample in a study of cytomegalovirus exposure and HLA in healthy donors. The repertoire was sequenced with immunoSEQ multiplex PCR; TCRdb's copy has only in-frame clones and lacks some. The data contain about 180,000 clones, roughly 85% of them singletons. Sequencing was done on a sample of PBMCs. These receptors originate from a woman aged 40-49 years in good health and CMV-seronegative. Both conserved end residues are part of each CDR3. A D gene is named only where the DNA matches it firmly. Only part of the rows carry a size: once, few, many, or a class if the clone is expanded.

len: 15; abundance: .; j_gene: TRBJ2-5; d_gene: TRBD2; v_gene: TRBV27; CDR3nt: TGTGCCAGCAGAAAAAGACTAGCGGGTACGGAGACCCAGTACTTC; CDR3aa: CASRKRLAGTETQYF
len: 14; abundance: .; j_gene: TRBJ2-5; d_gene: .; v_gene: TRBV19; CDR3nt: TGTGCCAGTAGTAGTGGCAGGGGAAAAGAGACCCAGTACTTC; CDR3aa: CASSSGRGKETQYF
len: 15; abundance: .; j_gene: TRBJ2-7; d_gene: .; v_gene: TRBV15; CDR3nt: TGTGCCACCAGCAGAGTAGGTAACAGGACCTACGAGCAGTACTTC; CDR3aa: CATSRVGNRTYEQYF
len: 13; abundance: .; j_gene: TRBJ2-7; d_gene: .; v_gene: TRBV27; CDR3nt: TGTGCCAGCAGTCAACAGGGTACCTACGAGCAGTACTTC; CDR3aa: CASSQQGTYEQYF
len: 16; abundance: .; j_gene: TRBJ2-1; d_gene: .; v_gene: TRBV21-1; CDR3nt: TGTGCCAGCAGCCTAACAGGGGTAAAGGGGAACAATGAGCAGTTCTTC; CDR3aa: CASSLTGVKGNNEQFF
len: 12; abundance: .; j_gene: TRBJ2-1; d_gene: .; v_gene: TRBV30; CDR3nt: TGTGCCTGGAGCTCACAGGGTGATGAGCAGTTCTTC; CDR3aa: CAWSSQGDEQFF
len: 15; abundance: few; j_gene: TRBJ1-1; d_gene: .; v_gene: TRBV29-1; CDR3nt: TGCAGCGTTGAAGATCCCCGCAAAGGGGACACTGAAGCTTTCTTT; CDR3aa: CSVEDPRKGDTEAFF
len: 15; abundance: .; j_gene: TRBJ2-5; d_gene: .; v_gene: TRBV5-4; CDR3nt: TGTGCCAGCAGCTTAGTTAGGACAGACCAAGAGACCCAGTACTTC; CDR3aa: CASSLVRTDQETQYF
len: 14; abundance: .; j_gene: TRBJ2-3; d_gene: .; v_gene: TRBV6-1; CDR3nt: TGTGCCAGCAGTGAAGCTTCTAGGGGGGATACGCAGTATTTT; CDR3aa: CASSEASRGDTQYF
len: 16; abundance: .; j_gene: TRBJ2-3; d_gene: TRBD2; v_gene: TRBV25-1; CDR3nt: TGTGCCAGCAGTGCTTCTAGCGGGAGGTTCGTGGATACGCAGTATTTT; CDR3aa: CASSASSGRFVDTQYF
len: 16; abundance: .; j_gene: TRBJ2-2; d_gene: TRBD1; v_gene: TRBV5-5; CDR3nt: TGTGCCAGCAGCTTGTTGGACAGGGGGTCCGGCGGGGAGCTGTTTTTT; CDR3aa: CASSLLDRGSGGELFF
len: 19; abundance: .; j_gene: TRBJ2-1; d_gene: TRBD2; v_gene: TRBV7-6; CDR3nt: TGTGCCAGCAGCTCCATGACTAGCGGGGCCTTCAGCTCCTACAATGAGCAGTTCTTC; CDR3aa: CASSSMTSGAFSSYNEQFF
len: 14; abundance: few; j_gene: TRBJ1-2; d_gene: .; v_gene: TRBV2; CDR3nt: TGTGCCAGCAGTGAGCAGGGGAAGAACTATGGCTACACCTTC; CDR3aa: CASSEQGKNYGYTF
len: 20; abundance: .; j_gene: TRBJ2-5; d_gene: TRBD1; v_gene: TRBV5-1; CDR3nt: TGCGCCAGCAGCTTGGTAAGGACAGGGGGTATAGCGGGAACGGGGGAGACCCAGTACTTC; CDR3aa: CASSLVRTGGIAGTGETQYF
len: 13; abundance: once; j_gene: TRBJ1-2; d_gene: .; v_gene: TRBV4-1; CDR3nt: TGCGCCAGCAGCCAAGTGGGGCTGTATGGCTACACCTTC; CDR3aa: CASSQVGLYGYTF